This entry describes one T cell receptor beta chain. Its antigen is not identified. The protocol was immunoSEQ multiplex PCR, while the TCRdb copy is restricted to in-frame clones and leaves out a portion. The sample carries tens of thousands of clones, about 86% recorded once. This entry belongs to a study of OX40 agonist ivuxolimab in advanced cancers. Study conclusions and caveats: Clonal expansion was seen in CD4+ and CD8+ blood T cells by week 6 at 0.1 to 3.0 mg/kg.

The ends lost 6 bases at V and 6 bases at J; junction bases unmatched: 1. Per germline, CDR1 SQVTM and CDR2 ANQGSEA. The CDR3 covers 12 residues. The chain combines TRBV29-1 with TRBJ2-1; 11 nucleotides match TRBD2. The source is an adult with an advanced solid tumor such as melanoma, head and neck, liver or kidney cancer. Sequencing used CD4+ or CD8+ T cells sorted from blood, obtained in a trial of the OX40 agonist ivuxolimab. This chain's CDR3 is CSVGTSGNEQFF. In nucleotides, the CDR3 is TGCAGCGTGGGGACTAGCGGCAATGAGCAGTTCTTC.